The 9 T cell receptor beta chains given below trace back to one sample, sequenced in a study of human T cells and chemical hapten exposure. Documented time point: patch test 1, 2 weeks after DPC sensitization. Treatment meaning: therapeutic diphenylcyclopropenone sensitization with weekly scalp DPC. Each CDR3 protein is one row after TCRdb ran MiXCR on the RACE reads. This sample has about 340,000 distinct CDR3 sequences, with roughly 6.9% found just once. The source was whole blood, collected in connection with sensitization to the hapten diphenylcyclopropenone (DPC). These receptors were taken from a woman between 18 and 29 years old with alopecia areata. Some clones in this sample may be carry-over from other donors' samples.

The chain employs TRBV14 and TRBJ2-7, with D hard to call. Per germline, CDR1 SGHDN and CDR2 FVKESK. The CDR3 is 15 amino acids. V lost 0 bases and J lost 7, with 16 bases in between. As DNA, the CDR3 is TGTGCCAGCAGCCAAGAGGCAGGCATTCATGAGGAGCAGTACTTC. This sequence encodes CASSQEAGIHEEQYF.

This sequence joins TRBV28 and TRBJ1-3; the match to TRBD1 covers 7 bases. The germline gives CDR1 MDHEN, CDR2 SYDVKM. This CDR3 spans 18 amino acids. V lost 4 bases, J lost 4 bases, and 16 bases stayed unmatched. CDR3 amino acids: CASSSPGQKNLDGNTIYF. The DNA for the CDR3 is TGTGCCAGCAGTTCTCCGGGACAGAAGAATCTAGACGGAAACACCATATATTTT.

V and J are TRBV29-1 and TRBJ1-2; no clear D gene. The germline gives CDR1 SQVTM, CDR2 ANQGSEA. The CDR3 consists of 11 residues. Trimming shortened V by 0 bases and J by 5 bases, and 4 bases separated the two germline ends. The CDR3 DNA reads TGCAGCGTTGAAGATCTTTATGGCTACACCTTC. The encoded protein is CSVEDLYGYTF.

The chain is built from TRBV11-2 and TRBJ2-3, with 12 bases identical to TRBD2. This CDR3 is 17 amino acids long. Trimming at V came to 6 bases and at J to 7 bases, leaving 14 bases not matched to a gene. Per the germline V gene, CDR1 is SGHAT and CDR2 is FQNNGV. CDR3 loop: CASRPSIRLAGVHTQYF. CDR3 nucleotides: TGTGCCAGCAGACCTTCCATAAGACTAGCGGGGGTCCATACGCAGTATTTT.

This clonotype appeared a few times. This chain connects TRBV10-3 to TRBJ2-1; D remains ambiguous. The CDR3 covers 14 residues. From germline, CDR1 is ENHRY and CDR2 SYGVKD. With 4 bases removed from V and 6 bases from J, the gap between germline ends came to 13 bases. DNA of the CDR3: TGTGCCATCAGTGGGAACAATAGAGGCAATGAGCAGTTCTTC. Amino acid sequence: CAISGNNRGNEQFF.

The chain carries TRBV3-1 and TRBJ2-7; 8 nucleotides agree with TRBD2. Germline V CDR1 and CDR2: LGHDT, YNNKEL (reference sequence). Losses at the gene ends were 0 bases for V and 5 bases for J; bases not matched to a gene: 3. The CDR3 sequence is 14 residues long. CDR3 DNA: TGTGCCAGCAGCCAAGATAGCGGGAAGCACGAGCAGTACTTC. This translates into CASSQDSGKHEQYF.

V is TRBV14 and J is TRBJ1-2; TRBD1 aligns across 9 bases. J was trimmed by 6 bases and V by 4 bases; bases with no gene match: 3. The CDR3 totals 13 residues. From germline, CDR1 is SGHDN and CDR2 FVKESK. CDR3 DNA: TGTGCCAGCAGCCGGGACAGGGTTCATGGCTACACCTTC. Translated: CASSRDRVHGYTF.

In its sample, this clonotype was seen a few times. This CDR3 is CASSFLRERGASNEQFF. The CDR3 nucleotides are TGTGCCAGCAGCTTCCTCCGGGAGCGGGGGGCCTCCAATGAGCAGTTCTTC. The V call is TRBV6-2 or TRBV6-3, the J call TRBJ2-1; 9 bases are shared with TRBD2. Per germline, CDR1 MNHEY and CDR2 SVGEGT. Unmatched junction bases numbered 15, after V lost 6 bases and J lost 6 bases. The CDR3 has 17 residues.

The rearrangement uses TRBV12-3 or TRBV12-4 and TRBJ1-6; 7 bases align to TRBD1. This CDR3 has 14 residues. The ends lost 6 bases at V and 10 bases at J; junction bases unmatched: 9. The chain's CDR3 is CASSLGQDVSPLHF. The CDR3 DNA reads TGTGCCAGCAGCCTAGGACAGGACGTATCACCCCTCCACTTT.